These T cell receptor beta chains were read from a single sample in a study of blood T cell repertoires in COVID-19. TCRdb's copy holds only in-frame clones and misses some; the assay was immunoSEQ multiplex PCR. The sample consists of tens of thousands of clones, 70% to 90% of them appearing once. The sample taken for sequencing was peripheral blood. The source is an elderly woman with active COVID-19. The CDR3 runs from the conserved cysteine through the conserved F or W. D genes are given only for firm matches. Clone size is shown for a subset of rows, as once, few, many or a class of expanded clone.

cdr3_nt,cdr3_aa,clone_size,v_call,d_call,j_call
TGTGCCAGCAGCCTAATGACAGGGGGCACAGATACGCAGTATTTT,CASSLMTGGTDTQYF,.,TRBV5-5,TRBD1,TRBJ2-3
TGTGCCAGCAGCTTAGAAGACGGGCAGGGATACACAGATACGCAGTATTTT,CASSLEDGQGYTDTQYF,.,TRBV7-2,.,TRBJ2-3
TGTGCCAGCCGGCCGGCGGATGGAAACACCATATATTTT,CASRPADGNTIYF,.,TRBV27,.,TRBJ1-3
TGTGCCAGCAGCAGGGGTAACAGGGACTACGAGCAGTACTTC,CASSRGNRDYEQYF,.,TRBV7-2,.,TRBJ2-7
TGTGCCAGTAGTTTGTCAGGGGAGCTGTTTTTT,CASSLSGELFF,.,TRBV19,.,TRBJ2-2
TGCAGCGCAGCCGAACAGGGGGCGGTCACTGAAGCTTTCTTT,CSAAEQGAVTEAFF,.,TRBV29-1,TRBD1,TRBJ1-1
TGTGCCAGCAGGAGGACAGGGGGCCTGTCCGAGCAGTACTTC,CASRRTGGLSEQYF,.,TRBV28,TRBD1,TRBJ2-7
TGCGCCAGCAGCCAATGGGACAGACAAGAGACCCAGTACTTC,CASSQWDRQETQYF,once,TRBV4-1,TRBD1,TRBJ2-5
TGCGCCAGCAGCCCTGGACGCGGGAGCCCCCAGGGGAATGAGCAGTTCTTC,CASSPGRGSPQGNEQFF,.,TRBV4-3,.,TRBJ2-1
TGCGCCAGCAGCCCTACTAGCAAAGAAGATACGCAGTATTTT,CASSPTSKEDTQYF,.,TRBV5-1,.,TRBJ2-3
TGCGCCAGCAGCTTGGATACTAGCAGTTTATACAATGAGCAGTTCTTC,CASSLDTSSLYNEQFF,.,TRBV5-1,.,TRBJ2-1
TGTGCCAGCAAGGGGACAGGGAATGAAAAACTGTTTTTT,CASKGTGNEKLFF,.,TRBV28,TRBD1,TRBJ1-4
TGTGCCAGCAGTTCGGACAGGGGATTTGGCACAGATACGCAGTATTTT,CASSSDRGFGTDTQYF,.,TRBV28,TRBD1,TRBJ2-3
TGTGCCAGCAGCTTAAAGGGGTATAGTTACGAGCAGTACTTC,CASSLKGYSYEQYF,.,TRBV7-2,.,TRBJ2-7
TGTGCCAGCAGTTCTCGGACCGGACTAGCCAAAAACATTCAGTACTTC,CASSSRTGLAKNIQYF,.,TRBV6-5,.,TRBJ2-4
TGCGCCAGCAGCCAAGATCCCCTAGCGGGAGCAGATACGCAGTATTTT,CASSQDPLAGADTQYF,once,TRBV4-1,TRBD2,TRBJ2-3
TGCGCCAGCAGCCCGGGGACAGGGGGGTACGAAAAACTGTTTTTT,CASSPGTGGYEKLFF,.,TRBV5-1,TRBD1,TRBJ1-4
TGTGCCAGCAGCTTAGACGGGACTAGCGGGTTTAATGAGCAGTTCTTC,CASSLDGTSGFNEQFF,few,TRBV11-3,TRBD2,TRBJ2-1
TGTGCCAGCAGCCCATGGGGCGATGTAGATACGCAGTATTTT,CASSPWGDVDTQYF,.,TRBV3-1/TRBV3-2,.,TRBJ2-3
TGTGCCAGCAGCCAGGGACTAGCGGGAGTGGAGACCCAGTACTTC,CASSQGLAGVETQYF,once,TRBV14,TRBD2,TRBJ2-5
TGTGCCACCAGTGATTTGGGAGGTACCTTCACAGATACGCAGTATTTT,CATSDLGGTFTDTQYF,.,TRBV24-1,.,TRBJ2-3
TGTGCCAGCAGTTATGTAGGGGTCGAGCAGTTCTTC,CASSYVGVEQFF,.,TRBV6-6,.,TRBJ2-1
TGTGCCAGCAGCTTGACTAGCGGGGGTGCGGATACGCAGTATTTT,CASSLTSGGADTQYF,.,TRBV2,TRBD2,TRBJ2-3
TGTGCCAGCACTCAGGGGGCGCAGGGTAATCAGCCCCAGCATTTT,CASTQGAQGNQPQHF,.,TRBV13,TRBD1,TRBJ1-5
TGTGCCAGCAGCGTAGGGGGGACAGGGACCTACGAGCAGTACTTC,CASSVGGTGTYEQYF,.,TRBV9,TRBD1,TRBJ2-7
TGTGCCAGCAGTTACTCTATCGGGAGGAACACTGAAGCTTTCTTT,CASSYSIGRNTEAFF,.,TRBV6-5,.,TRBJ1-1
TGTGCCAGCAGCGTAGCGGTTACAGGGGGCTTCACTGAAGCTTTCTTT,CASSVAVTGGFTEAFF,few,TRBV9,TRBD1,TRBJ1-1
TGCGCCAGCAGTTTCGAGGGAGGCAATCAGCCCCAGCATTTT,CASSFEGGNQPQHF,.,TRBV5-1,.,TRBJ1-5
TGTGCCAGCAGCCGAACAGGGGGCAGGGAGACCCAGTACTTC,CASSRTGGRETQYF,.,TRBV7-3,TRBD1,TRBJ2-5
TGTGCCTGGAGTGCCGGGGAGACCCAGTACTTC,CAWSAGETQYF,.,TRBV30,.,TRBJ2-5
TGTGCCAGTAGTATGCCAGGGTACTATGGCTACACCTTC,CASSMPGYYGYTF,once,TRBV19,.,TRBJ1-2
TGTGCCACCAGTGAAAAGACAGGGGACTTATGGATAGGCAATCAGCCCCAGCATTTT,CATSEKTGDLWIGNQPQHF,.,TRBV24-1,TRBD1,TRBJ1-5
TGTGCCAGCAGCGTCGGTCGGGGCACAGATACGCAGTATTTT,CASSVGRGTDTQYF,.,TRBV9,.,TRBJ2-3
TGTGCCAGCAGCAGCATACCGGGAGGAGGGTCAGATACGCAGTATTTT,CASSSIPGGGSDTQYF,.,TRBV9,TRBD2,TRBJ2-3
TGTGCCAGCGGATGGTGGGACAGAGCCTACGAGCAGTACTTC,CASGWWDRAYEQYF,.,TRBV6-5,TRBD1,TRBJ2-7
TGTGCCACCAGTGATAGAGGACTAGCGGGAGGCGCGGAGCAGTTCTTC,CATSDRGLAGGAEQFF,.,TRBV24-1,TRBD2,TRBJ2-1
TGTGCCAGCAGCTTGGCAGGGGATGCGGATGAGCAGTTCTTC,CASSLAGDADEQFF,once,TRBV11-2,.,TRBJ2-1
TGTGCCAGCTCCCCGCCCGGGGGTGAAAAACTGTTTTTT,CASSPPGGEKLFF,once,TRBV18,.,TRBJ1-4
TGTGCCAGCAGTTTTGCGGGAGGGTGGGACTACGAGCAGTACTTC,CASSFAGGWDYEQYF,.,TRBV27,TRBD2,TRBJ2-7
TGTGCCAGCTCACCACCGGGGCAGACCCAGTACTTC,CASSPPGQTQYF,.,TRBV18,.,TRBJ2-5
TGTGCCAGCAGACAGGTTACGCAAGAGACCCAGTACTTC,CASRQVTQETQYF,.,TRBV2,.,TRBJ2-5
TGTGCCAGCAGCACGGGGACTGTCTCCTACAATGAGCAGTTCTTC,CASSTGTVSYNEQFF,.,TRBV11-3,.,TRBJ2-1
TGTGCCAGTAGTCCGCCCGACAGGGGGCGCCATCAGCCCCAGCATTTT,CASSPPDRGRHQPQHF,.,TRBV19,TRBD1,TRBJ1-5
TGTGCCAGCTCACCATATCTCTATTCACCCCTCCACTTT,CASSPYLYSPLHF,once,TRBV18,.,TRBJ1-6
TGTGCCATCTCGGGACAGAATTATGGCTACACCTTC,CAISGQNYGYTF,once,TRBV10-3,TRBD1,TRBJ1-2
TGTGCCAGCAGCTTGGCGACTAGCGCACTTAATGAGCAGTTCTTC,CASSLATSALNEQFF,.,TRBV5-4,TRBD2,TRBJ2-1
TGTGCCAGCAGCTTACTACTAGCGGGATACACAGATACGCAGTATTTT,CASSLLLAGYTDTQYF,once,TRBV7-2,TRBD2,TRBJ2-3
TGTGCCAGCAGCCCCGGGACTAGCGGGAGTTCTCGGAGCACAGATACGCAGTATTTT,CASSPGTSGSSRSTDTQYF,.,TRBV11-2,TRBD2,TRBJ2-3
TGTGCCAGCAGTGAAGCGTCAATCGGGCAGGGGTACGAGCAGTACTTC,CASSEASIGQGYEQYF,.,TRBV2,.,TRBJ2-7
TGCGCCAGCAGCACCCTAGCGGGAGAAAAAGAGACCCAGTACTTC,CASSTLAGEKETQYF,.,TRBV5-1,TRBD2,TRBJ2-5
TGTGCCAGCAGTCCCACAACAGGGGTCTATGGCTACACCTTC,CASSPTTGVYGYTF,.,TRBV6-5,TRBD1,TRBJ1-2
TGTGCCTGGAGTGGTACCCCGGGGACCCAGTACTTC,CAWSGTPGTQYF,.,TRBV30,.,TRBJ2-5
TGTGCCACCAGCAGAGATCGGGGTGGGAGGGGCACAGATACGCAGTATTTT,CATSRDRGGRGTDTQYF,.,TRBV15,TRBD2,TRBJ2-3
TGCGCCAGCAGCCAAGAAGAAGGTACTAGCGGGAGAGTCTTCTCTGGGGCCAACGTCCTGACTTTC,CASSQEEGTSGRVFSGANVLTF,.,TRBV4-1,TRBD2,TRBJ2-6
TGTGCCAGCAGGATGCCAGGGTTCAATGAGCAGTTCTTC,CASRMPGFNEQFF,.,TRBV27,.,TRBJ2-1
TGCGCCAGCAGCTTTTCAGGGGAAAGAGTCTCCGAGCAGTACTTC,CASSFSGERVSEQYF,.,TRBV5-1,.,TRBJ2-7
TGTGCCAGCAGTTCACAGTATTCTGGGGCCAACGTCCTGACTTTC,CASSSQYSGANVLTF,.,TRBV28,.,TRBJ2-6
TGTGCCAGCAGACCCGCAGGGGATGACACCATATATTTT,CASRPAGDDTIYF,few,TRBV5-4,.,TRBJ1-3
TGTGCCAGCAGTCCTGGGACAGGGAGCTACAATGAGCAGTTCTTC,CASSPGTGSYNEQFF,once,TRBV27,TRBD1,TRBJ2-1
TGCGCCAGCAGCTTGGTTGGAGGGGGCGGCAATGAAAAACTGTTTTTT,CASSLVGGGGNEKLFF,.,TRBV5-1,TRBD1,TRBJ1-4